The T cell receptor beta chain under discussion was sequenced for a study of blood T cell repertoires in COVID-19. Across the study: Spain, Italy and the United States supplied samples that represented acute and convalescent COVID-19.

The CDR3 spans 16 residues. V lost 4 bases and J 7 bases, leaving 23 bases between the germline ends. Germline V gene sequence: CDR1 SGHKS, CDR2 YYEKEE (reference sequence). Patients at the Seattle site were enrolled during active infection and followed longitudinally. Repertoires were generated with immunoSEQ multiplex PCR, while TCRdb's copy carries only in-frame clones and drops some. Of some 450,000 clones listed, around 89% are singletons. The source of this sequence is a woman in her fifties or sixties with COVID-19, enrolled during active disease. This sequence joins TRBV5-5 and TRBJ1-1; tentative D call: TRBD1 (6 bases). The sample consisted of peripheral blood. This CDR3 is CASSPRAAGALYEAFF. As DNA, the CDR3 is TGTGCCAGCAGCCCGCGGGCCGCAGGGGCGTTATATGAAGCTTTCTTT.